This is a list of T cell receptor beta chains from one sample in a study of identical twins. TCRdb itself ran the 5' RACE reads through MiXCR, one entry per CDR3 protein. This table has under 1 million distinct CDR3 sequences, approximately 13% appearing once. This sample was also put to use in a study of yellow fever vaccine responses in identical twins.

Sequencing was performed on PBMCs. The receptor set was obtained from a woman under 30 in good health. CDR3s include the opening cysteine and the closing phenylalanine or tryptophan. Fields, in order: J gene, D gene, clone size, V gene, CDR3 protein, CDR3 DNA. A D gene is named only where the DNA matches it firmly. Clone size is given for some rows only: seen once, a few or many times, or a class if the clone is expanded.

J gene: TRBJ2-5; D gene: NA; clone size: few; V gene: TRBV15; CDR3 protein: CATSAHGAAETQYF; CDR3 DNA: TGTGCCACCAGCGCCCACGGGGCCGCAGAGACCCAGTACTTC
J gene: TRBJ2-1; D gene: NA; clone size: NA; V gene: TRBV6-5; CDR3 protein: CASSFNRYNEQFF; CDR3 DNA: TGTGCCAGCAGTTTCAACAGGTACAATGAGCAGTTCTTC
J gene: TRBJ1-2; D gene: TRBD1; clone size: many; V gene: TRBV5-1; CDR3 protein: CASSLVGTGGYTF; CDR3 DNA: TGCGCCAGCAGCTTGGTTGGGACAGGCGGCTACACCTTC
J gene: TRBJ2-7; D gene: NA; clone size: NA; V gene: TRBV12-3/TRBV12-4; CDR3 protein: CASSSRETGYEQYF; CDR3 DNA: TGTGCCAGCAGTTCTCGAGAAACGGGTTACGAGCAGTACTTC
J gene: TRBJ2-1; D gene: TRBD2; clone size: NA; V gene: TRBV12-3/TRBV12-4; CDR3 protein: CASSIFWTSGPQRPEQFF; CDR3 DNA: TGTGCCAGCAGTATATTTTGGACTAGCGGGCCCCAAAGGCCCGAGCAGTTCTTC
J gene: TRBJ1-5; D gene: NA; clone size: NA; V gene: TRBV4-1; CDR3 protein: CASSQDRRQNQPQHF; CDR3 DNA: TGCGCCAGCAGCCAAGATAGGCGACAGAATCAGCCCCAGCATTTT
J gene: TRBJ2-5; D gene: NA; clone size: NA; V gene: TRBV4-1; CDR3 protein: CASSQDGLAGWETQYF; CDR3 DNA: TGCGCCAGCAGCCAAGACGGGTTGGCGGGATGGGAGACCCAGTACTTC
J gene: TRBJ2-5; D gene: TRBD2; clone size: NA; V gene: TRBV5-1; CDR3 protein: CASSLGTSGVETQYF; CDR3 DNA: TGCGCCAGCAGCTTAGGGACTAGCGGGGTAGAGACCCAGTACTTC
J gene: TRBJ2-4; D gene: NA; clone size: NA; V gene: TRBV14; CDR3 protein: CASSPSELLAKNIQYF; CDR3 DNA: TGTGCCAGCAGCCCGTCCGAGCTACTAGCCAAAAACATTCAGTACTTC
J gene: TRBJ2-3; D gene: NA; clone size: NA; V gene: TRBV28; CDR3 protein: CASLYRDTQYF; CDR3 DNA: TGTGCCAGCCTCTACCGGGATACGCAGTATTTT
J gene: TRBJ2-2; D gene: TRBD2; clone size: few; V gene: TRBV12-3/TRBV12-4; CDR3 protein: CADKTSSVPGELFF; CDR3 DNA: TGTGCCGACAAGACTAGCTCGGTTCCTGGGGAGCTGTTTTTT
J gene: TRBJ2-7; D gene: NA; clone size: NA; V gene: TRBV7-9; CDR3 protein: CASSLAGVNEQYF; CDR3 DNA: TGTGCCAGCAGCTTAGCGGGTGTCAACGAGCAGTACTTC
J gene: TRBJ1-5; D gene: NA; clone size: many; V gene: TRBV29-1; CDR3 protein: CSASGNGGNQPQHF; CDR3 DNA: TGCAGCGCCTCAGGGAATGGAGGCAATCAGCCCCAGCATTTT
J gene: TRBJ1-2; D gene: NA; clone size: many; V gene: TRBV25-1; CDR3 protein: CASSESQGLYGYTF; CDR3 DNA: TGTGCCAGCAGTGAATCCCAGGGTTTGTATGGCTACACCTTC
J gene: TRBJ2-7; D gene: NA; clone size: NA; V gene: TRBV12-3/TRBV12-4; CDR3 protein: CASSLGVEGLYEQYF; CDR3 DNA: TGTGCCAGCAGTTTAGGAGTAGAAGGGCTTTACGAGCAGTACTTC
J gene: TRBJ2-7; D gene: NA; clone size: NA; V gene: TRBV20-1; CDR3 protein: CSFFGDHEQYF; CDR3 DNA: TGCAGTTTCTTTGGGGACCACGAGCAGTACTTC
J gene: TRBJ1-5; D gene: NA; clone size: few; V gene: TRBV4-1; CDR3 protein: CASSRSRGQPQHF; CDR3 DNA: TGCGCCAGCAGCCGTTCCCGGGGGCAGCCCCAGCATTTT
J gene: TRBJ1-2; D gene: TRBD1; clone size: many; V gene: TRBV6-1; CDR3 protein: CASCTYAGQGAPGYTF; CDR3 DNA: TGTGCCAGCTGTACCTATGCGGGACAGGGGGCTCCTGGCTACACCTTC
J gene: TRBJ2-3; D gene: NA; clone size: many; V gene: TRBV12-3/TRBV12-4; CDR3 protein: CASSLTVGDTQYF; CDR3 DNA: TGTGCCAGCAGTCTGACAGTGGGAGATACGCAGTATTTT
J gene: TRBJ2-3; D gene: NA; clone size: NA; V gene: TRBV20-1; CDR3 protein: CSARDVWEGPQYF; CDR3 DNA: TGCAGTGCTAGAGATGTTTGGGAAGGTCCGCAGTATTTT
J gene: TRBJ2-3; D gene: TRBD2; clone size: NA; V gene: TRBV5-1; CDR3 protein: CASRPIAGSTDTQYF; CDR3 DNA: TGCGCCAGCAGACCTATAGCGGGAAGCACAGATACGCAGTATTTT
J gene: TRBJ2-1; D gene: TRBD2; clone size: NA; V gene: TRBV12-3/TRBV12-4; CDR3 protein: CASSLAPGGGAYNEQFF; CDR3 DNA: TGTGCCAGCAGTTTAGCGCCCGGGGGGGGCGCGTACAATGAGCAGTTCTTC
J gene: TRBJ1-1; D gene: TRBD1; clone size: few; V gene: TRBV7-8; CDR3 protein: CASSSHRGPERIQSAFF; CDR3 DNA: TGTGCCAGCAGCTCCCACAGGGGCCCGGAACGGATTCAGTCGGCTTTCTTT
J gene: TRBJ1-4; D gene: NA; clone size: NA; V gene: TRBV7-9; CDR3 protein: CASSLVDYRLFF; CDR3 DNA: TGTGCCAGCAGCTTAGTTGACTATCGCCTGTTTTTT
J gene: TRBJ2-7; D gene: TRBD1; clone size: NA; V gene: TRBV2; CDR3 protein: CATGPGQGAYEQYF; CDR3 DNA: TGTGCCACAGGGCCGGGACAGGGTGCCTACGAGCAGTACTTC
J gene: TRBJ2-1; D gene: NA; clone size: few; V gene: TRBV28; CDR3 protein: CASSLGASLYNEQFF; CDR3 DNA: TGTGCCAGCAGTTTAGGCGCCTCTCTCTACAATGAGCAGTTCTTC